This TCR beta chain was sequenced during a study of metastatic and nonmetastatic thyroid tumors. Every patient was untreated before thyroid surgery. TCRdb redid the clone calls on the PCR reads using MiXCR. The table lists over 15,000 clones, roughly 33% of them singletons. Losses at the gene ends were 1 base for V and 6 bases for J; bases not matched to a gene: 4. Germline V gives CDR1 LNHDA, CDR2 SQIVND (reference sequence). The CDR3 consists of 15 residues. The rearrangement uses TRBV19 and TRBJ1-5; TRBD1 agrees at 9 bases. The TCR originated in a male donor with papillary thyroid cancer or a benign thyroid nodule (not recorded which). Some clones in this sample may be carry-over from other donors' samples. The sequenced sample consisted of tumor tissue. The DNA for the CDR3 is TGTGCCAGTAGTATAGTTGGGACAGGGACTCAGCCCCAGCATTTT. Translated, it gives CASSIVGTGTQPQHF. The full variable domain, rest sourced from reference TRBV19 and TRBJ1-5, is DGGITQSPKYLFRKEGQNVTLSCEQNLNHDAMYWYRQDPGQGLRLIYYSQIVNDFQKGDIAEGYSVSREKKESFPLTVTSAQKNPTAFYLCASSIVGTGTQPQHFGDGTRLSIL.